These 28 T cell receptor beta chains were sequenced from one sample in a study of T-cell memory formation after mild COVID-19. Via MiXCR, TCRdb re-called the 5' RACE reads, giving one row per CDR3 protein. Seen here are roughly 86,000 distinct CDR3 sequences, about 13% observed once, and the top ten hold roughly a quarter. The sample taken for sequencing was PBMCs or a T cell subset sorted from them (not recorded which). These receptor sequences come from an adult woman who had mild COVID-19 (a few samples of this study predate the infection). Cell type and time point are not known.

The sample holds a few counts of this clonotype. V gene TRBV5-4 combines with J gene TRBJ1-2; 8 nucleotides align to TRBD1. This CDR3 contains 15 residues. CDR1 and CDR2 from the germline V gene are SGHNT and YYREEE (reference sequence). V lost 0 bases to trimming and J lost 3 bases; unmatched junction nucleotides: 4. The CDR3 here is CASSLVTGVDYGYTF. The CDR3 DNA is TGTGCCAGCAGCTTGGTGACAGGGGTTGACTATGGCTACACCTTC. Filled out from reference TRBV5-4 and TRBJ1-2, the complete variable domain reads ETGVTQSPTHLIKTRGQQVTLRCSSQSGHNTVSWYQQALGQGPQFIFQYYREEENGRGNFPPRFSGLQFPNYSSELNVNALELDDSALYLCASSLVTGVDYGYTFGSGTRLTVV.

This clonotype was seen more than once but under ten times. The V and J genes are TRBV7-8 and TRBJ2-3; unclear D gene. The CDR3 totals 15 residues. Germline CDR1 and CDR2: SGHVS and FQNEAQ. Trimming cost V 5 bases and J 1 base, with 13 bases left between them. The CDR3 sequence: CASSPSGVGTDTQYF. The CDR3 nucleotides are TGTGCCAGCAGCCCTAGTGGAGTGGGCACAGATACGCAGTATTTT.

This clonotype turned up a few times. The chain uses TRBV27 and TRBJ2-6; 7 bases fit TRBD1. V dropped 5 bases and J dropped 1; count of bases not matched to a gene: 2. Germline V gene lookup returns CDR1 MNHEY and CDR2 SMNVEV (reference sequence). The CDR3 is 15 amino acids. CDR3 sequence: CASSATGSGANVLTF. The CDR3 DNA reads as TGTGCCAGCAGTGCGACAGGGTCTGGGGCCAACGTCCTGACTTTC.

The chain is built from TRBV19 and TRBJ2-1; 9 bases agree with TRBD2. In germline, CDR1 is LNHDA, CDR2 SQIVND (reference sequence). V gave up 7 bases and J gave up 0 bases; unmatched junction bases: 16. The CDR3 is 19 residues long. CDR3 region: CASTLQTSGRGISYNEQFF. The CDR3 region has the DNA TGTGCCAGTACCTTGCAGACTAGCGGCCGGGGAATCTCCTACAATGAGCAGTTCTTC. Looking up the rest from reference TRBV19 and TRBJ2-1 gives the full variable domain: DGGITQSPKYLFRKEGQNVTLSCEQNLNHDAMYWYRQDPGQGLRLIYYSQIVNDFQKGDIAEGYSVSREKKESFPLTVTSAQKNPTAFYLCASTLQTSGRGISYNEQFFGPGTRLTVL.

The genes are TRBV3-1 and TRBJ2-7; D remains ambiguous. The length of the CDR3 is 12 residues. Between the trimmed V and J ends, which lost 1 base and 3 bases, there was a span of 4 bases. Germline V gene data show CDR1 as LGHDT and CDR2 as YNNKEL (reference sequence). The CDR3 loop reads CASSQASYEQYF. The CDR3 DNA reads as TGTGCCAGCAGCCAAGCAAGCTACGAGCAGTACTTC.

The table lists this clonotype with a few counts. CDR3 in DNA: TGTGCCAGCAGCCAATTGCGGGTGGTTAGCGGGGGCCAAGAGACCCAGTACTTC. Encoded protein: CASSQLRVVSGGQETQYF. The chain joins TRBV7-6 to TRBJ2-5; TRBD2 matches 9 bases. Germline CDR1 is SGHVS and CDR2 is FNYEAQ. This CDR3 region has 18 residues. J was trimmed by 1 base and V by 5 bases; bases with no gene match: 14.

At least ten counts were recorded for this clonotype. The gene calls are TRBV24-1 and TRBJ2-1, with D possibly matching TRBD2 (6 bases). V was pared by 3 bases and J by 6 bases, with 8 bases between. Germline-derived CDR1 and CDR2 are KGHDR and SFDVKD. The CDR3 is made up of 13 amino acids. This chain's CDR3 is CATSDAGGNEQFF. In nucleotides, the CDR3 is TGTGCCACCAGTGATGCCGGGGGCAATGAGCAGTTCTTC.

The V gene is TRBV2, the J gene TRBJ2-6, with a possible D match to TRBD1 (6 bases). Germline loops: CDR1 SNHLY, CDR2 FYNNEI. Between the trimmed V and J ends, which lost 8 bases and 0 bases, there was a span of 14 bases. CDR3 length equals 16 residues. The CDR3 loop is CASRTALYSGANVLTF. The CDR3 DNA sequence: TGTGCCAGCCGGACAGCCCTTTACTCTGGGGCCAACGTCCTGACTTTC. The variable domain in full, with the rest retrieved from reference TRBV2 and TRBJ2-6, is EPEVTQTPSHQVTQMGQEVILRCVPISNHLYFYWYRQILGQKVEFLVSFYNNEISEKSEIFDDQFSVERPDGSNFTLKIRSTKLEDSAMYFCASRTALYSGANVLTFGAGSRLTVL.

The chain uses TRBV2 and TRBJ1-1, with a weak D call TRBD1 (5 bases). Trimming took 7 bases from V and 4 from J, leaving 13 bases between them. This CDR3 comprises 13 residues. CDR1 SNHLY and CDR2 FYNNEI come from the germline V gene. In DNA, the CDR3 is TGTGCCAGCACCCTTGGGACGAGCACTGAAGCTTTCTTT. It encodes CASTLGTSTEAFF.

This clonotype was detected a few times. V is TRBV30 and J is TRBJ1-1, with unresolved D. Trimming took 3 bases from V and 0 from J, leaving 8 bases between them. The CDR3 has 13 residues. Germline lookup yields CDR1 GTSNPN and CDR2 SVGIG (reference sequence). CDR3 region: CAWSHAMNTEAFF. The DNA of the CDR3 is TGTGCCTGGAGCCATGCCATGAACACTGAAGCTTTCTTT. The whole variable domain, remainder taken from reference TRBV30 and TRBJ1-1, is SQTIHQWPATLVQPVGSPLSLECTVEGTSNPNLYWYRQAAGRGLQLLFYSVGIGQISSEVPQNLSASRPQDRQFILSSKKLLLSDSGFYLCAWSHAMNTEAFFGQGTRLTVV.

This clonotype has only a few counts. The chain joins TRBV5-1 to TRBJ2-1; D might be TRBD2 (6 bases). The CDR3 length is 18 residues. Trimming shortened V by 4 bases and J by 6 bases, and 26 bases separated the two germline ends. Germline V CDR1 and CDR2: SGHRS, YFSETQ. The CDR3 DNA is TGCGCCAGCAGCCTGATGGGTCCCGGAACACGGGAGCGCAATGAGCAGTTCTTC. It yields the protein CASSLMGPGTRERNEQFF.

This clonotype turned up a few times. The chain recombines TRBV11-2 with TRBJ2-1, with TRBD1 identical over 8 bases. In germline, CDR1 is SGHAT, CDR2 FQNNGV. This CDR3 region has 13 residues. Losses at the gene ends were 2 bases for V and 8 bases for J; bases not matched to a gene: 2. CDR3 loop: CASSLHRGYEQFF. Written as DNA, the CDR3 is TGTGCCAGCAGCTTACACAGGGGGTATGAGCAGTTCTTC.

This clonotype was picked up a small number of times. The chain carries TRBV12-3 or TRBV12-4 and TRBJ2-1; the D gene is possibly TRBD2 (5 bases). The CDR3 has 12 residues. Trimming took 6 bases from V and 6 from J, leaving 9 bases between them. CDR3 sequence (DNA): TGTGCCAGCAGGCGGAGGACCAATGAGCAGTTCTTC. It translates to CASRRRTNEQFF.

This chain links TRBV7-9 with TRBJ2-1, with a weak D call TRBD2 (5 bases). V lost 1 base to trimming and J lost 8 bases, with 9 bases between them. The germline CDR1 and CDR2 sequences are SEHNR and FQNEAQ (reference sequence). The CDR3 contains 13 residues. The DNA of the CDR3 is TGTGCCAGCAGCTTAGGACTGGACTATGAGCAGTTCTTC. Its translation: CASSLGLDYEQFF. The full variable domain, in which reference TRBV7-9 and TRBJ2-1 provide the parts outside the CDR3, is DTGVSQNPRHKITKRGQNVTFRCDPISEHNRLYWYRQTLGQGPEFLTYFQNEAQLEKSRLLSDRFSAERPKGSFSTLEIQRTEQGDSAMYLCASSLGLDYEQFFGPGTRLTVL.

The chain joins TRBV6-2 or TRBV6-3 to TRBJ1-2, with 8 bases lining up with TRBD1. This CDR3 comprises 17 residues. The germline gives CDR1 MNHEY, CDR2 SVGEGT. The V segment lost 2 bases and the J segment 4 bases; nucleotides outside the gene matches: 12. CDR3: CASSYTLESGTGYGYTF. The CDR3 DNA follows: TGTGCCAGCAGTTACACCCTGGAATCCGGGACAGGCTATGGCTACACCTTC.

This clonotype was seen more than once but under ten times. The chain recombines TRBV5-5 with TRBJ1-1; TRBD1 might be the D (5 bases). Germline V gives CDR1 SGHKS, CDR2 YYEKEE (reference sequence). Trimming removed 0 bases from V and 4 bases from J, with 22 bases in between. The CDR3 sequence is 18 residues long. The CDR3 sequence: CASSLGDLGPGMSTEAFF. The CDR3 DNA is TGTGCCAGCAGCTTGGGTGATTTGGGGCCTGGGATGAGCACTGAAGCTTTCTTT.

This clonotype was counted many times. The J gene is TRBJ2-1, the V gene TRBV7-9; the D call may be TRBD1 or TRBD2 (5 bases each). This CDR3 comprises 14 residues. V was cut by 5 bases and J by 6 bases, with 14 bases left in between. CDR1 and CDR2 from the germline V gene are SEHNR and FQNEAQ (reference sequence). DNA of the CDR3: TGTGCCAGCAGCCATCCGGGACCAGGCAATGAGCAGTTCTTC. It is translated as CASSHPGPGNEQFF.

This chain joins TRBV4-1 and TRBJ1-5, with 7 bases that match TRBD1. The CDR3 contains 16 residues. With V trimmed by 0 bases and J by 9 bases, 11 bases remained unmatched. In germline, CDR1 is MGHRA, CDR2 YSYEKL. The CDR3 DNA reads TGCGCCAGCAGCCAAGATCATCAGGAGGGGGCCCGGCCCCAGCATTTT. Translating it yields CASSQDHQEGARPQHF.

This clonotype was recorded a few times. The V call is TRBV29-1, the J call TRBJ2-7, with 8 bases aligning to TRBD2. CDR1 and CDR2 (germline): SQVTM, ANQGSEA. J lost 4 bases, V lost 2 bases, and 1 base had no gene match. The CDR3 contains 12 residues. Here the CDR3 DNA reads TGCAGCGTTGAAAGCGGGAGTTACGAGCAGTACTTC. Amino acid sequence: CSVESGSYEQYF.

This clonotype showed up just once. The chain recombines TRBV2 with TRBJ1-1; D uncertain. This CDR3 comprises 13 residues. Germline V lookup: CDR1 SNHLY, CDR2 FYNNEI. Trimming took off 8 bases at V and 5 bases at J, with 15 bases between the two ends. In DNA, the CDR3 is TGTGCCAGCTCCCGCCAAGTAAGGACTGAAGCTTTCTTT. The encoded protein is CASSRQVRTEAFF.

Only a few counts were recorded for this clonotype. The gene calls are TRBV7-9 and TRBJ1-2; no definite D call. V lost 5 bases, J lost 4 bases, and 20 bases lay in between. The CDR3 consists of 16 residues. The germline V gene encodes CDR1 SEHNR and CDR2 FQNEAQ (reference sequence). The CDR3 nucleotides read TGTGCCAGCAGCGATAGCGGCCTCAACCCATTCTATGGCTACACCTTC. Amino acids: CASSDSGLNPFYGYTF.

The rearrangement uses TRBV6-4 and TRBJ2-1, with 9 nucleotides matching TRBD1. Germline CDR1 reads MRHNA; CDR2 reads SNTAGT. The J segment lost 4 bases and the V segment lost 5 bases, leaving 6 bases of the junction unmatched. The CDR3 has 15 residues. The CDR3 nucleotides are TGTGCCAGCAGTCGCAGGACAGGGGTGTACAATGAGCAGTTCTTC. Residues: CASSRRTGVYNEQFF.

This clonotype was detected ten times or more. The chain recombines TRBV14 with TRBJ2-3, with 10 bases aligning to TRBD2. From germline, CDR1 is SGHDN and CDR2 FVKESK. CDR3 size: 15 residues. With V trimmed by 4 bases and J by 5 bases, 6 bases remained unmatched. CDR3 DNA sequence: TGTGCCAGCAGCCCTAGCGGGAGTTATGGAGATACGCAGTATTTT. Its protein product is CASSPSGSYGDTQYF.

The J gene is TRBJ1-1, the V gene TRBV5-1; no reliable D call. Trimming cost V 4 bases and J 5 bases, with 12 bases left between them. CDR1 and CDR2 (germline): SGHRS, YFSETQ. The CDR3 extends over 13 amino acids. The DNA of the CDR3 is TGCGCCAGCAGCCCCGACACGGGGACTGAAGCTTTCTTT. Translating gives CASSPDTGTEAFF.

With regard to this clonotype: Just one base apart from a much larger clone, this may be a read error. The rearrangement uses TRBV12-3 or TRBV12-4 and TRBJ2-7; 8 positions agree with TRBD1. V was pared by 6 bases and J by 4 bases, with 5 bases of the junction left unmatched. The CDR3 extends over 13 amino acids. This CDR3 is CASRWQGAYEQYF. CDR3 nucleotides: TGTGCCAGCAGGTGGCAGGGGGCGTACGAGCAGTACTTC.

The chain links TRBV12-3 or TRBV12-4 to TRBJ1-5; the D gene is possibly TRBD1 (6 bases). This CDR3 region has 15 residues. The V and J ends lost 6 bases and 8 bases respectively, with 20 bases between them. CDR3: CASRYPGQQGKPQHF. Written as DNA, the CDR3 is TGTGCCAGCAGGTATCCGGGACAACAGGGAAAGCCCCAGCATTTT.

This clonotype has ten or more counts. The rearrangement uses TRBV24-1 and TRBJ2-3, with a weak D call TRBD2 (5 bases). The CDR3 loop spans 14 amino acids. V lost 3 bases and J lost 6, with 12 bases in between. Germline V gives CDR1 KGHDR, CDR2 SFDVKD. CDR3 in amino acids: CATSDRTAVDTQYF. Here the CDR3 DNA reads TGTGCCACCAGTGATCGGACTGCGGTGGATACGCAGTATTTT.

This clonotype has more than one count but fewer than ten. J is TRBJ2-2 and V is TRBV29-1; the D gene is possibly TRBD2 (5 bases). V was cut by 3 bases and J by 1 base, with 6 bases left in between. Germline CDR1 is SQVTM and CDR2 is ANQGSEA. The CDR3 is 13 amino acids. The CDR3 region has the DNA TGCAGCGTTGATCGGGGGAACACCGGGGAGCTGTTTTTT. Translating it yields CSVDRGNTGELFF.